This TCR beta chain was found in a study of T-cell memory formation after mild COVID-19. MiXCR, run by TCRdb on the 5' RACE reads, gives a single entry per CDR3 protein. In the table there are hundreds of thousands of distinct CDR3 sequences, under 20% of which are singletons. There are 17 residues in the CDR3. Germline values: CDR1 MNHEY, CDR2 SVGAGI. J lost 3 bases, V lost 6 bases, and 15 bases had no gene match. The sample was PBMCs or a T cell subset sorted from them (not recorded which). This TCR derives from a man aged 18 to 29 who had mild COVID-19 (a few samples of this study predate the infection). Cell type and time point are not known. The chain couples TRBV6-5 to TRBJ2-7; 9 nucleotides align to TRBD1. CDR3: CASRGWWDRTGVYEQYF. CDR3 nucleotides: TGTGCCAGCAGGGGCTGGTGGGACCGGACAGGGGTCTACGAGCAGTACTTC.